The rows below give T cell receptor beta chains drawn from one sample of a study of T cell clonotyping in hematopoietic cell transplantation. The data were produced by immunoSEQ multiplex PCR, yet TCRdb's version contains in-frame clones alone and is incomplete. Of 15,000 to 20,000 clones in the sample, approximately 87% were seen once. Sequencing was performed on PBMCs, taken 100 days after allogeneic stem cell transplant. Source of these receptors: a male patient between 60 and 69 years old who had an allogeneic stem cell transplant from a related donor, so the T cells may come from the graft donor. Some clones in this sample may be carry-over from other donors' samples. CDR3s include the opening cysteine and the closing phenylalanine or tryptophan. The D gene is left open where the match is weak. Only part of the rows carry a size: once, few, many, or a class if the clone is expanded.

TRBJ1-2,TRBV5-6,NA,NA,TGTGCCAGCAGACAGGTGGGGGGCTATGGCTACACCTTC,CASRQVGGYGYTF
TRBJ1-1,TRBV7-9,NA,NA,TGTGCCAGCAGCAACGAAGGTGTTGTTTGGGTAAACGAAGCTTTCTTT,CASSNEGVVWVNEAFF
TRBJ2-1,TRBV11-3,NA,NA,TGTGCCAGCAGCTTAGGGCCTTGGACTCCCTACAATGAGCAGTTCTTC,CASSLGPWTPYNEQFF
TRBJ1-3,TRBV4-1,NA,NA,TGCGCCAGCAGCCAATTACGCCAGGAAGCGGCAGGAAACACCATATATTTT,CASSQLRQEAAGNTIYF
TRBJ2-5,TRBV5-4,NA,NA,TGTGCCAGCAGCTTACAAGAGACCCAGTACTTC,CASSLQETQYF
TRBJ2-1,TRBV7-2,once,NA,TGTGCCAGCAGCTTAGCGAGCCAAGGGAATGAGCAGTTCTTC,CASSLASQGNEQFF
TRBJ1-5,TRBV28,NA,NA,TGTGCCAGCAGTTTAATACGGGAGCCCCAGCATTTT,CASSLIREPQHF
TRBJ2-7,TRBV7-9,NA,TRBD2,TGTGCCAGCAGCCCGGGACTAGATCTCTACGAGCAGTACTTC,CASSPGLDLYEQYF
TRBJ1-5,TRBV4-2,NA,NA,TGTGCCAGCAGCCAAGATATAACAACCGGTCAGCCCCAGCATTTT,CASSQDITTGQPQHF
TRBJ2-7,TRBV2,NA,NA,TGTGCCCGCCAAGGAGGGGGCAACTACGAGCAGTACTTC,CARQGGGNYEQYF
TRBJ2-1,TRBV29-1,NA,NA,TGCAGCGTTGAGCCGGCCTCCTACAATGAGCAGTTCTTC,CSVEPASYNEQFF
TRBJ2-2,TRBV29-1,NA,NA,TGCAGCGTTGCTGACACCGGGGAGCTGTTTTTT,CSVADTGELFF
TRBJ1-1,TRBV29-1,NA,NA,TGCAGCGCCCCGGCACAGGGTACTGAAGCTTTCTTT,CSAPAQGTEAFF
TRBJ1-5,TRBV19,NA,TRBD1,TGTGCCAGTATCAAACTCGGACAGGCGGGCAATCAGCCCCAGCATTTT,CASIKLGQAGNQPQHF
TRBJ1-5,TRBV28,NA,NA,TGTGCCAGCAGTTTGGGGGGACACTCAAGGGATCAGCCCCAGCATTTT,CASSLGGHSRDQPQHF
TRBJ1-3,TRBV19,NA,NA,TGTGCCAGTAGTCCTCAGGCAGGGGACACCATATATTTT,CASSPQAGDTIYF
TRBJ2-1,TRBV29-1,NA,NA,TGCAGCGCCCAGGGGAGCTACTCCTACAATGAGCAGTTCTTC,CSAQGSYSYNEQFF
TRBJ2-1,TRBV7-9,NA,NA,TGTGCCAGCAGTGAACAGTACAATGAGCAGTTCTTC,CASSEQYNEQFF
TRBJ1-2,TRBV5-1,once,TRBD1,TGCGCCAGCAGCTTCGAAGGGGACAGTAACTATGGCTACACCTTC,CASSFEGDSNYGYTF
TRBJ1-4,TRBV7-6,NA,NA,TGTGCCAGCAGCTTAGCAACGGCTGCGGAAAAACTGTTTTTT,CASSLATAAEKLFF
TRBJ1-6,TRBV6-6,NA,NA,TGTGCCAGCAGAGTACAGGGTGGTGCACCCCTCCACTTT,CASRVQGGAPLHF
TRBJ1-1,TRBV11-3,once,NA,TGTGCCAGCAGCTTAGAGGCCCTAGGACAGCAAGCTTTCTTT,CASSLEALGQQAFF
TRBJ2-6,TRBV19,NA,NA,TGTGCCAGTGCTGGGACCTCTGGGGCCAACGTCCTGACTTTC,CASAGTSGANVLTF
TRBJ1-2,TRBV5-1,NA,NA,TGCGCCAGCAGCTTGGGGCAGGGTACCTATGGCTACACCTTC,CASSLGQGTYGYTF
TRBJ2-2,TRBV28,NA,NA,TGTGCCAGCAGTCCAAATGACAGAGCGAACACCGGGGAGCTGTTTTTT,CASSPNDRANTGELFF
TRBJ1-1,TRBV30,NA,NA,TGTGCCTGGAGTTCTTACGCTGAAGCTTTCTTT,CAWSSYAEAFF
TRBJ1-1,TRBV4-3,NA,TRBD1,TGCGCCAGCAGCCAAGTGACAGGGAGGGACGCTGAAGCTTTCTTT,CASSQVTGRDAEAFF
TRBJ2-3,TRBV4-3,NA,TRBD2,TGCGCCAGCAGCCAAGATACGGGGGGTAGCACAGATACGCAGTATTTT,CASSQDTGGSTDTQYF
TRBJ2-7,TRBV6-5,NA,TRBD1,TGTGCCGTCCGCCGCGGACAGGGGGCCTACGAGCAGTACTTC,CAVRRGQGAYEQYF
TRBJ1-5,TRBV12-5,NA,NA,TGTGCTAGTGGTTTGTTCCCAGCTCTAGGTCCCCCCGATACCAATCAGCCCCAGCATTTT,CASGLFPALGPPDTNQPQHF
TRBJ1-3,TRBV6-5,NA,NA,TGTGCCAGCTCCCGAGGGTCAGGACTTGGAAACACCATATATTTT,CASSRGSGLGNTIYF
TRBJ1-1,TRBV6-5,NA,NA,TGTGCCAGCAGCTCGTCTACCTATGCTTTCTTT,CASSSSTYAFF
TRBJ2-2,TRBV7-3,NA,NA,TGTGCCAGCAGCCTCGGACGCGAGACCACCGGGGAGCTGTTTTTT,CASSLGRETTGELFF
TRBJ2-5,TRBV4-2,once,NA,TGTGCCAGCAGCCAAACTAGGGGCTGGGAGACCCAGTACTTC,CASSQTRGWETQYF
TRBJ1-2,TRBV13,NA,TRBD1,TGTGCCAGCAGCCCTCGGGACAGCGAAGGTGACTATGGCTACACCTTC,CASSPRDSEGDYGYTF
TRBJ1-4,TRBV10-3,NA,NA,TGTGCCATCAGTGATCCAGGGGTAAATGAAAAACTGTTTTTT,CAISDPGVNEKLFF
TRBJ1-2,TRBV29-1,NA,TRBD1,TGCAGCGTCCTACCAGGGGGCCAAGGCTACACCTTC,CSVLPGGQGYTF
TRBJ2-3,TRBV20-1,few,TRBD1,TGCAGTGCTAGGGGTGGGGGACAGGGTGATTTT,CSARGGGQGDF
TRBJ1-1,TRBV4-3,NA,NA,TGCGCCAGCAGCCAAAGTTCGGCGGGTATGAACACTGAAGCTTTCTTT,CASSQSSAGMNTEAFF
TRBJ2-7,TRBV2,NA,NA,TGTGCCAGCAGTGAAGGCGGAACTATGTGGGAGCAGTACTTC,CASSEGGTMWEQYF
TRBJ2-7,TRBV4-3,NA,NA,TGCGCCAGAACCCCCAGGGCCTACGAGCAGTACTTC,CARTPRAYEQYF
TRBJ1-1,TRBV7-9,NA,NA,TGTGCCAGCAGCTTAGGAGGTGGTCCGGGCACTGAAGCTTTCTTT,CASSLGGGPGTEAFF
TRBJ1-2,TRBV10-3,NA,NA,TGTGCCATCAGCCCATTGACAGAATTTTATGGCTACACCTTC,CAISPLTEFYGYTF
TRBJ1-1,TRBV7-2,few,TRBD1,TGTGCCAGCAGTCGACAACAGGGGGCAGGAGTGAACACTGAAGCTTTCTTT,CASSRQQGAGVNTEAFF
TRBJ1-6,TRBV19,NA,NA,TGTGCCAGTACTCACGGACCGGGGGTCCAAAATTCACCCCTCCACTTT,CASTHGPGVQNSPLHF
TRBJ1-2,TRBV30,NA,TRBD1,TGTGCCTGGAGGAGGAGAGACAGGGGAGATCTCTATGGCTACACCTTC,CAWRRRDRGDLYGYTF
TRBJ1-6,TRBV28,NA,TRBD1,TGTGCCAGCAGTAACGGACAGGGGACTTCACCCCTCCACTTT,CASSNGQGTSPLHF
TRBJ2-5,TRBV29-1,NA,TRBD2,TGCAGCGTTGGGACTAGCGGGGGAGGAGAGACCCAGTACTTC,CSVGTSGGGETQYF
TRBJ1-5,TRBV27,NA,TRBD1,TGTGCCAGCAGTTTGGACAGGAATCAGCCCCAGCATTTT,CASSLDRNQPQHF
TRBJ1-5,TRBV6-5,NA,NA,TGTGCCAGCAGTCCGGGGGGTCATGCCTGGCAGCCCCAGCATTTT,CASSPGGHAWQPQHF
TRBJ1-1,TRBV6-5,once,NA,TGTGCCAGCAGTTATTCGGGGATAGCTGAAGCTTTCTTT,CASSYSGIAEAFF
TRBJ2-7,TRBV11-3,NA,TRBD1,TGTGCCAGCAGCTCTCTACCGGGACAGGCATCTTCCTACGAGCAGTACTTC,CASSSLPGQASSYEQYF
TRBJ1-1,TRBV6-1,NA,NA,TGTGCCAGCAGCTTACACGGGGAATGGAACACTGAAGCTTTCTTT,CASSLHGEWNTEAFF
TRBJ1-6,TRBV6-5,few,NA,TGTGCCAGCAGTGGTCCAGCCCATAGACCCCTCCACTTT,CASSGPAHRPLHF
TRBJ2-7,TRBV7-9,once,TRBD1,TGTGCCAGCAGCTTAGATCGACAGGGGTCCTACGAGCAGTACTTC,CASSLDRQGSYEQYF